This TCR beta chain was captured by sequencing in a study of long-term antiretroviral therapy in people with HIV. Overall study results and limits: Patients on ART gained diversity, which nonetheless stayed below transplant donor controls.

There are 14 residues in the CDR3. The germline V gene has CDR1 SNHLY and CDR2 FYNNEI. Trimming took 6 bases from V and 9 from J; bases not matched to a gene: 9. Notes on this clone: The antigen is undetermined.

Sequencing relied on immunoSEQ assay v3.0, run at survey level. Libraries were prepared by immunoSEQ multiplex PCR; TCRdb keeps only in-frame clonotypes and omits some of them. The table has 10,000 to 15,000 clones, 70% to 80% seen once. At least two post-ART and at least one pre-ART PBMC sample were available for each donor. The J gene is TRBJ2-1, the V gene TRBV2, with 9 bases that match TRBD1. The sequencing here drew on unsorted PBMCs, taken 0.5 years before starting antiretroviral therapy. This sequence was found in a woman aged 35 to 49 with HIV. The CDR3 DNA follows: TGTGCCAGCAGCCACCGGGACAGGGAGTTTGAGCAGTTCTTC. Translated, it gives CASSHRDREFEQFF.